This TCR beta chain was identified during a study of Graves' ophthalmopathy and Graves' hyperthyroidism. The CDR3 sequence is 11 residues long. V was cut by 8 bases and J by 11 bases, with 12 bases left in between. Germline loops: CDR1 MNHNY, CDR2 SVGAGI (reference sequence). Amplified TCR beta CDR3 regions were obtained using RNA transcripts as template. Second-round multiplex PCR followed a first-round RT-PCR using HTBI primers. One entry per CDR3 protein results from TCRdb running MiXCR on the multiplex PCR reads. Of some 1.1 million distinct CDR3 sequences listed, less than 45% are singletons. As to this clonotype: Antigen: not known.

Study findings and constraints: From stable hyperthyroidism, ophthalmopathy was separated by a 13-signature model with 85% to 90% sensitivity and around 80% specificity.

This sequence originates from an adult man with Graves' hyperthyroidism. The material sequenced was peripheral blood or thyroid tissue (not recorded which). V is TRBV6-6 and J is TRBJ2-2; maybe TRBD1 (6 bases). DNA of the CDR3: TGTGCCAGCGGTAGGGGGATAGAGCTGTTTTTT. Its protein is CASGRGIELFF.